The 3 T cell receptor beta chains below come from one sample, sequenced in a study of blood T cell repertoires in COVID-19. The repertoire was sequenced with immunoSEQ multiplex PCR; TCRdb's copy has only in-frame clones and lacks some. The sample lists 100,000 to 150,000 clones, around two thirds occurring once. Sequenced input: peripheral blood. These receptors were obtained from a woman between 65 and 79 years old with acute or convalescent COVID-19.

The gene calls are TRBV5-4 and TRBJ1-2, with D possibly matching TRBD1 (6 bases). Germline lookup yields CDR1 SGHNT and CDR2 YYREEE (reference sequence). This CDR3 is 14 amino acids long. V dropped 3 bases and J dropped 7 bases, with 16 bases sitting between them. The CDR3 region has the DNA TGTGCCAGCAGCTATCCGACAGGTCCGGGTGGCTACACCTTC. This gives the protein CASSYPTGPGGYTF.

The rearrangement uses TRBV6-5 and TRBJ1-1, with 7 bases matching TRBD1. CDR3 length: 15 amino acids. Trimming cost V 4 bases and J 2 bases; bases outside gene matches: 7. Germline V lookup: CDR1 MNHEY, CDR2 SVGAGI. The CDR3 loop reads CASSSDREVNTEAFF. In nucleotides, the CDR3 is TGTGCCAGCAGTTCCGACAGGGAAGTAAACACTGAAGCTTTCTTT.

This rearrangement joins TRBV6-2 or TRBV6-3 to TRBJ2-3; tentatively, D is TRBD1 (5 bases). The CDR3 consists of 16 residues. Trimming removed 0 bases at V and 3 bases at J, with 13 bases between. Germline loops: CDR1 MNHEY, CDR2 SVGEGT. CDR3 nucleotide sequence: TGTGCCAGCAGTTACTCGGGCAGGGCCTATACAGATACGCAGTATTTT. It specifies CASSYSGRAYTDTQYF.